The 20 T cell receptor beta chains presented below share a single source sample, sequenced in a study of shared clonotypes between healthy human individuals. The data were produced by immunoSEQ multiplex PCR, yet TCRdb's version contains in-frame clones alone and is incomplete. This table has 400,000 to 550,000 clones, about 80% appearing once. Input material: PBMCs. Receptors were obtained from a woman in her forties in good health. Some clones in this sample may be carry-over from other donors' samples.

This clone was seen once. CDR3 protein: CASSSQGYEQYF. CDR3 in DNA: TGTGCCAGCAGCTCCCAGGGCTACGAGCAGTACTTC. This chain connects TRBV21-1 to TRBJ2-7; the table names TRBD1, a call not compared with the DNA. TRBV21-1 is a known pseudogene. The CDR3 covers 12 residues.

In this sample, this clone turned up a few times. A much larger clone lies one base from this, so it may be a read error. This sequence joins TRBV30 and TRBJ1-1; D gene unclear. This CDR3 comprises 15 residues. Germline V CDR1 and CDR2: GTSNPN, SVGIG (reference sequence). CDR3 region: CACSVGPQLNTEAFF. Here the CDR3 DNA reads TGTGCCTGTAGTGTAGGCCCTCAACTGAACACTGAAGCTTTCTTT.

The chain combines TRBV7-9 with TRBJ2-5, with TRBD2 matching over 8 bases. Germline-derived CDR1 and CDR2 are SEHNR and FQNEAQ (reference sequence). The CDR3 is 14 amino acids. Trimming cost V 6 bases and J 4 bases; bases outside gene matches: 7. The CDR3 is CASRENSGTETQYF. In nucleotides, the CDR3 is TGTGCCAGCAGGGAAAATAGCGGGACAGAGACCCAGTACTTC.

This rearrangement joins TRBV2 to TRBJ2-1; weak D call: TRBD2 (5 bases). CDR1 and CDR2 from the germline V gene are SNHLY and FYNNEI. This CDR3 is 14 amino acids long. V lost 4 bases to trimming and J lost 8 bases, with 15 bases between them. In DNA, the CDR3 is TGTGCCAGCAGTGTGGATGGCGGGTGCGATGAGCAGTTCTTC. This sequence encodes CASSVDGGCDEQFF.

In this sample, this clone turned up a few times. The V call is TRBV19, the J call TRBJ2-7; D is ambiguous. Germline assignment: CDR1 LNHDA and CDR2 SQIVND (reference sequence). This CDR3 region has 15 residues. V was cut by 3 bases and J by 0 bases, with 12 bases left in between. The CDR3 sequence: CASSIGPGDSYEQYF. The CDR3 nucleotides read TGTGCCAGTAGTATTGGTCCAGGAGACTCCTACGAGCAGTACTTC.

This clone occurred a few times. The genes are TRBV19 and TRBJ1-2; TRBD1 is a possible D gene (5 bases). This CDR3 has 15 amino acids. The germline V gene encodes CDR1 LNHDA and CDR2 SQIVND (reference sequence). V gave up 5 bases and J gave up 8 bases, with 21 bases separating them. CDR3 in amino acids: CASSPGVSGYQGYTF. Written as DNA, the CDR3 is TGTGCCAGTAGTCCCGGAGTCTCAGGGTATCAAGGCTACACCTTC. The full variable domain, with the rest looked up from reference TRBV19 and TRBJ1-2, is DGGITQSPKYLFRKEGQNVTLSCEQNLNHDAMYWYRQDPGQGLRLIYYSQIVNDFQKGDIAEGYSVSREKKESFPLTVTSAQKNPTAFYLCASSPGVSGYQGYTFGSGTRLTVV.

The V call is TRBV4-3, the J call TRBJ2-5, with D perhaps matching TRBD1 (5 bases). CDR3 length: 14 residues. The V and J ends lost 0 bases and 5 bases respectively, with 10 bases between them. Germline CDR1 is LGHNA and CDR2 is YSLEER. The CDR3 DNA reads TGCGCCAGCAGCCAAGATTGGGGCGTGGAGACCCAGTACTTC. It codes for CASSQDWGVETQYF.

This chain connects TRBV7-9 to TRBJ2-2, with TRBD1 identical over 7 bases. Germline V gives CDR1 SEHNR, CDR2 FQNEAQ (reference sequence). The CDR3 covers 13 residues. With 6 bases clipped from V and 6 bases from J, the junction kept 4 bases outside the gene matches. CDR3 loop: CASSPTGAGELFF. The CDR3 nucleotides are TGTGCCAGCAGTCCTACAGGGGCCGGGGAGCTGTTTTTT.

The CDR3, as DNA: TGTGCCAGTAGCCGCCCACTAGCGGTCGGGGAGCTGTTTTTT. It codes for CASSRPLAVGELFF. The chain carries TRBV19 and TRBJ2-2, with 8 bases identical to TRBD2. In germline, CDR1 is LNHDA, CDR2 SQIVND (reference sequence). The CDR3 sequence is 14 residues long. Unmatched junction bases numbered 7, after V lost 6 bases and J lost 7 bases.

The V call is TRBV7-3, the J call TRBJ2-3; 7 bases align to TRBD2. J was trimmed by 3 bases and V by 2 bases; bases with no gene match: 8. This CDR3 is 16 amino acids long. Germline V lookup: CDR1 SGHTA, CDR2 FQGTGA. CDR3 in amino acids: CASSLGLAGRTDTQYF. The CDR3 DNA sequence: TGTGCCAGCAGCTTAGGGTTAGCGGGCAGAACAGATACGCAGTATTTT.

The J gene is TRBJ2-2, the V gene TRBV11-2; D remains unclear. This CDR3 spans 16 amino acids. Per the germline V gene, CDR1 is SGHAT and CDR2 is FQNNGV. V was clipped by 2 bases and J by 2 bases, with 12 bases between them. The chain's CDR3 is CASSLLTGPNTGELFF. CDR3 sequence (DNA): TGTGCCAGCAGCTTATTGACGGGCCCTAACACCGGGGAGCTGTTTTTT.

The chain uses TRBV19 and TRBJ1-4; perhaps TRBD1 as D (6 bases). The germline V and J ends were trimmed by 5 bases and 8 bases, with 12 bases remaining between them. CDR1 and CDR2 from the germline V gene are LNHDA and SQIVND (reference sequence). The CDR3 has 13 amino acids. As DNA, the CDR3 is TGTGCCAGTAGTCTTGCAGGGGCGGAAAAACTGTTTTTT. This sequence encodes CASSLAGAEKLFF.

This clone came up a few times. This chain uses TRBV6-1 with TRBJ1-1; 9 bases are a match to TRBD1. Trimming took 3 bases from V and 6 from J; bases not matched to a gene: 5. Looked up from germline, CDR1 is MNHNS and CDR2 is SASEGT. The CDR3 has 14 amino acids. CDR3 bases: TGTGCCAGCAGTGATGGACAGGGGAGTTCTGAAGCTTTCTTT. Protein product: CASSDGQGSSEAFF.

The chain employs TRBV7-2 and TRBJ2-3; 13 bases agree with TRBD2. In germline, CDR1 is SGHTA, CDR2 FQGNSA. This CDR3 region has 17 residues. The V segment lost 5 bases and the J segment 1 base; nucleotides outside the gene matches: 6. The chain's CDR3 is CASSRSGLAGGTDTQYF. CDR3 nucleotide sequence: TGTGCCAGCAGCCGTTCTGGACTAGCGGGGGGCACAGATACGCAGTATTTT.

The chain carries TRBV28 and TRBJ1-5, with D uncertain. Per germline, CDR1 MDHEN and CDR2 SYDVKM. V gave up 1 base and J gave up 5 bases, with 6 bases separating them. The CDR3 spans 13 residues. The CDR3 bases are TGTGCCAGCAGTTTATCTACAGATCAGCCCCAGCATTTT. As protein: CASSLSTDQPQHF.

The chain has TRBV7-2 and TRBJ2-3, with 7 bases lining up with TRBD1. This CDR3 region has 14 residues. V lost 1 base and J lost 6; bases outside the gene matches: 4. CDR1 is SGHTA and CDR2 is FQGNSA in the germline V gene. The CDR3 DNA reads as TGTGCCAGCAGCTTAGTGGCAGGGGGTGATACGCAGTATTTT. Translating gives CASSLVAGGDTQYF.

The chain links TRBV4-2 to TRBJ1-2, with no clear D. This CDR3 comprises 14 residues. In germline, CDR1 is LGHNA, CDR2 YNFKEQ. Trimming cost V 1 base and J 1 base, with 7 bases left between them. For the CDR3, the DNA is TGTGCCAGCAGCCAAGCGGGAAGTAACTATGGCTACACCTTC. It codes for CASSQAGSNYGYTF.

This clone was detected a few times. The chain has TRBV5-6 and TRBJ1-1; D is perhaps TRBD1 (5 bases). The V end was cut by 3 bases, the J end by 2 bases, with 8 bases between. Germline CDR1 is SGHDT and CDR2 is YYEEEE. The CDR3 loop spans 13 amino acids. CDR3 loop: CASSYTGNTEAFF. The CDR3 nucleotides read TGTGCCAGCAGCTATACAGGAAACACTGAAGCTTTCTTT.

V gene TRBV5-4 combines with J gene TRBJ2-7; D could derive from TRBD1 or TRBD2 (5 bases each). The length of the CDR3 is 14 residues. CDR1 and CDR2 from the germline V gene are SGHNT and YYREEE (reference sequence). The ends were cut back, 0 bases at V and 3 bases at J, with 10 bases in the middle. CDR3 sequence reads: CASSLDRRFYEQYF. Written as DNA, the CDR3 is TGTGCCAGCAGCTTGGACAGGAGGTTCTACGAGCAGTACTTC.

This clone appeared a few times. J is TRBJ1-5 and V is TRBV28, with no clear D. Trimming stripped 6 bases from V and 1 base from J, with 28 bases between. The CDR3 extends over 20 amino acids. CDR1 is MDHEN and CDR2 is SYDVKM in the germline V gene. CDR3 nucleotides: TGTGCCAGCAGCCTCCTTCTTGCCCTCCCTGAACCCCGCAGCAATCAGCCCCAGCATTTT. Amino acid sequence: CASSLLLALPEPRSNQPQHF. Combining the CDR3 with reference TRBV28 and TRBJ1-5 gives the whole variable domain DVKVTQSSRYLVKRTGEKVFLECVQDMDHENMFWYRQDPGLGLRLIYFSYDVKMKEKGDIPEGYSVSREKKERFSLILESASTNQTSMYLCASSLLLALPEPRSNQPQHFGDGTRLSIL.